This is a list of T cell receptor beta chains from one sample in a study of cytomegalovirus exposure and HLA in healthy donors. Measured with immunoSEQ multiplex PCR; TCRdb has only the in-frame clones, and not every one. The repertoire consists of about 63,000 clones, with around 85% occurring once and the leading ten covering 2.9%. Sequenced material: PBMCs. The source of these receptors is a woman in her twenties or thirties in good health and CMV-seronegative. CDR3s include the opening cysteine and the closing phenylalanine or tryptophan.

length: 15; V: TRBV19; CDR3: CASSKGPRGNNEQFF
length: 18; V: TRBV25-1; CDR3: CASSVRGGVDEVGTEAFF
length: 15; V: TRBV5-4; CDR3: CASSSRDRMGNEQFF
length: 14; V: TRBV7-2; CDR3: CASSLQGVGNTIYF
length: 16; V: TRBV30; CDR3: CAWRPRGQGRNQPQHF
length: 14; V: TRBV7-9; CDR3: CASSLEQGQETQYF
length: 17; V: TRBV5-8; CDR3: CASSSAFAGGSYNEQFF
length: 18; V: TRBV4-2; CDR3: CASSQGFASGSFRETQYF
length: 16; V: TRBV4-3; CDR3: CASSPASGGGTGELFF
length: 12; V: TRBV18; CDR3: CASSPRVTEAFF
length: 13; V: TRBV29-1; CDR3: CSVGGQRNTEAFF
length: 15; V: TRBV7-2; CDR3: CASSGGTGVTGELFF
length: 15; V: TRBV7-2; CDR3: CASSSRQGLTETQYF
length: 18; V: TRBV27; CDR3: CASSLTIVRTGMNTEAFF
length: 15; V: TRBV6-6; CDR3: CASIISPSGNSEQFF
length: 13; V: TRBV9; CDR3: CASSVGVEAEAFF
length: 13; V: TRBV30; CDR3: CASTSGGTDTQYF
length: 16; V: TRBV5-1; CDR3: CASSLERGQVVSEAFF
length: 17; V: TRBV5-1; CDR3: CASSPGQGARMNTEAFF
length: 17; V: TRBV7-9; CDR3: CASSSITGATITDTQYF
length: 15; V: TRBV10-3; CDR3: CAISDRGRGVEKLFF
length: 14; V: TRBV19; CDR3: CASTARPESTEAFF
length: 13; V: TRBV2; CDR3: CASIGTGFEKLFF
length: 14; V: TRBV7-2; CDR3: CASSRAAGANVLTF
length: 17; V: TRBV9; CDR3: CASSPGTSGGLQETQYF
length: 11; V: TRBV29-1; CDR3: CSSRVNTEAFF
length: 15; V: TRBV11-2; CDR3: CASSSGTSSYNEQFF
length: 15; V: TRBV18; CDR3: CASSPTTGVGNTIYF
length: 15; V: TRBV18; CDR3: CASSPGTSGSNEQFF
length: 15; V: TRBV5-4; CDR3: CASSLDRATTGELFF
length: 18; V: TRBV4-1; CDR3: CASSQDASGTSGRGEQFF
length: 16; V: TRBV27; CDR3: CASSFFNLGGNYGYTF
length: 12; V: TRBV9; CDR3: CASSYGQGAAFF
length: 13; V: TRBV7-7; CDR3: CASSSDRGNEQFF
length: 11; V: TRBV5-3; CDR3: CAGPGNQPQHF
length: 15; V: TRBV9; CDR3: CASSVLAGNYNEQFF
length: 15; V: TRBV7-2; CDR3: CASSKYARYQETQYF
length: 13; V: TRBV7-6; CDR3: CASSFTKTGELFF
length: 16; V: TRBV10-2; CDR3: CASSDQGLSGHYEQYF
length: 17; V: TRBV27; CDR3: CASSLFPKGTTYNEQFF
length: 14; V: TRBV10-1; CDR3: CARDSTGGDQPQHF
length: 11; V: TRBV30; CDR3: CAWIRGDTQYF
length: 17; V: TRBV7-2; CDR3: CASSPRGGVWSNYGYTF
length: 14; V: TRBV6-5; CDR3: CASRRTVNTGELFF
length: 12; V: TRBV30; CDR3: CAWSVQRTEAFF
length: 15; V: TRBV7-9; CDR3: CASSPGPDTYNEQFF
length: 15; V: TRBV5-1; CDR3: CASSPGAGRTDTQYF
length: 16; V: TRBV7-9; CDR3: CASSPRDFSGSYEQYF
length: 14; V: TRBV4-1; CDR3: CASSQETGDYGYTF
length: 15; V: TRBV4-3; CDR3: CASSQDLEGDYGYTF
length: 15; V: TRBV12-1; CDR3: CASSFLDREENEQYF